This T cell receptor beta chain derives from a study of blood T cell repertoires in COVID-19 (dated by TCRdb to 2018 to 2021). General notes on the study: Samples covering the acute and convalescent phases of COVID-19 were provided by collaborators in the United States, Italy and Spain. The prospective study material was composed of cDNA or gDNA derived from T cells, B-cell-depleted T cells, or PBMCs. Deeply sampled blood TCRbeta repertoires from subjects exposed to, actively infected with, or recovered from COVID-19 were included in the dataset. A freely available public database, intended as a resource for researchers studying the immune response to SARS-CoV-2, is where the repertoires were released. Samples were obtained from the ongoing ImmuneRACE study (first 160 participants) and from over 1,000 subjects provided by 6 global collaborators. Sample metadata almost always included a de-identified subject ID, COVID-19 status, age in years and sex. HLA class I and class II types, where available, came from metadata supplied by the sample provider rather than from assay-based typing. Overall study outcomes, separate from this receptor: The quantity of clinical and demographic metadata differed by source and by participant and was supplied without curation.

TCRbeta CDR3 regions were amplified from genomic DNA using the immunoSEQ Assay, a bias-controlled multiplex PCR. Per the source publication's procedure: Within the assay, amplification of reference gene primers was used to estimate how many nucleated cells each sample contained. To quantify the absolute abundance of each unique TCRbeta CDR3 rearrangement, sequence reads were collapsed and filtered. For each sample, productive Simpson clonality was calculated as the square root of Simpson's diversity index over productive rearrangements. Here the immuneACCESS table is served through TCRdb, limited to in-frame sequences with V and J called. Missing clones are a known gap in these copies; in checked studies unresolved V genes cover under half, and the rest lacks a known reason. V and J calls plus clone size are reproduced from that table; the DNA served to infer D and trimming. The sample table shows about 140,000 clones, and 84% are seen once. The top ten clones comprise 3.5% to 4.5% of the sample.

This clone was found a few times. Its cognate antigen has yet to be identified. No base-level quality is on record; no much larger clone is a single base apart. Each collaborating institution followed its own protocols to collect whole blood in K2EDTA tubes. For TCRbeta analysis, collaborator samples were shipped as frozen whole blood, as isolated PBMCs, or as DNA extracted from either sample type. The sequence was collected from a woman between 55 and 75 years old with acute or convalescent COVID-19. The sample was peripheral blood.

The nucleotides are TGTGCCACCAGTGATGACTCCAGGGGCCGGAATGGCTACACCTTC. This translates into CATSDDSRGRNGYTF. Here the chain combines TRBV24-1 and TRBJ1-2; a weak D assignment points to TRBD1 (6 bases agree). Taken from cysteine to phenylalanine, the CDR3 has 15 residues. The sequence is cut down to CDR3 DNA, 45 bases in frame from base 1. The germline V gene specifies KGHDR as CDR1 and SFDVKD as CDR2. V is shortened by 3 bases, J by 6 bases, and the region joining them spans 16 bases.